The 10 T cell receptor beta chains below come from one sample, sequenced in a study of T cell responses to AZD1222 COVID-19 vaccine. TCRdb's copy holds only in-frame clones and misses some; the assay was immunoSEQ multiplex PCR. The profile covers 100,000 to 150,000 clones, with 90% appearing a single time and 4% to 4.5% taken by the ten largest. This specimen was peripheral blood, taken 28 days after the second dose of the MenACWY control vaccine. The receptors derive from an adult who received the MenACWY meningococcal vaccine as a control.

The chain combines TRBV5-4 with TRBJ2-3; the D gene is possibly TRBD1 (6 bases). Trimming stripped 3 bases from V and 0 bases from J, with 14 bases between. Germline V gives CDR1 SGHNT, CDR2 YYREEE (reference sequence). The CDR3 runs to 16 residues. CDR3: CASSSPDRHSTDTQYF. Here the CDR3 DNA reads TGTGCCAGCAGCTCCCCGGACAGACATAGCACAGATACGCAGTATTTT. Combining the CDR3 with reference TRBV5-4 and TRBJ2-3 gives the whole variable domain ETGVTQSPTHLIKTRGQQVTLRCSSQSGHNTVSWYQQALGQGPQFIFQYYREEENGRGNFPPRFSGLQFPNYSSELNVNALELDDSALYLCASSSPDRHSTDTQYFGPGTRLTVL.

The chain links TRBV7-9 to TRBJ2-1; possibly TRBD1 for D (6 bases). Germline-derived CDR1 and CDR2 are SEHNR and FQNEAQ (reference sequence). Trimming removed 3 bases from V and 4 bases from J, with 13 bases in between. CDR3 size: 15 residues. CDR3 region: CASSFRTAIYNEQFF. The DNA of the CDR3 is TGTGCCAGCAGCTTTAGGACAGCCATTTACAATGAGCAGTTCTTC.

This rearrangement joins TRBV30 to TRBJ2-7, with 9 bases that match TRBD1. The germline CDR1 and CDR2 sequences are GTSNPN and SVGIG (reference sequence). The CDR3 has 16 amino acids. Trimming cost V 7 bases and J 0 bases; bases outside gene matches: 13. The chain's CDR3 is CAFRDRAQPSSYEQYF. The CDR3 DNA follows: TGTGCCTTCCGGGACAGGGCCCAGCCTAGCTCCTACGAGCAGTACTTC.

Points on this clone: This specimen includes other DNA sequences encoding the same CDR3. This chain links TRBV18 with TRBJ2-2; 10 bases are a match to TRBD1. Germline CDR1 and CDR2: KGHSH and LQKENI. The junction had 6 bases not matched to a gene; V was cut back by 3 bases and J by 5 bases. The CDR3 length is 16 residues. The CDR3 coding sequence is TGTGCCAGCTCACCTCAGACAGGGGGCGCGACCGGGGAGCTGTTTTTT. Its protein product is CASSPQTGGATGELFF.

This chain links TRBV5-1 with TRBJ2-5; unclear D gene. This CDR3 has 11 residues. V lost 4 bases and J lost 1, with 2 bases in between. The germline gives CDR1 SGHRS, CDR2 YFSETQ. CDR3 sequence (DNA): TGCGCCAGCAGCGTCCAAGAGACCCAGTACTTC. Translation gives CASSVQETQYF.

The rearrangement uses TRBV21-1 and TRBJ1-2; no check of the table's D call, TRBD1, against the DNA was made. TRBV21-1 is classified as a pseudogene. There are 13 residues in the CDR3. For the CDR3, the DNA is TGTGCCAGCAGCACGGGACAGAACTATGGCTACACCTTC. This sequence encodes CASSTGQNYGYTF.

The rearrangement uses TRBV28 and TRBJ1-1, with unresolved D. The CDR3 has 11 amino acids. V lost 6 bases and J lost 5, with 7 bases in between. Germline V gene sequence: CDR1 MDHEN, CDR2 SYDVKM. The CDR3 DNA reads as TGTGCCAGCAGCCCGGGTACTGAAGCTTTCTTT. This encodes CASSPGTEAFF.

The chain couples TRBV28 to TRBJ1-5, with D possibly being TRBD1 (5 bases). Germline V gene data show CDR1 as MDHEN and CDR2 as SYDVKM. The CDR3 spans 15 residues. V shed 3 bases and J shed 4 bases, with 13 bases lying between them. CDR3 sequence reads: CASSFPQGGNQPQHF. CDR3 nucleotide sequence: TGTGCCAGCAGTTTTCCGCAGGGTGGGAATCAGCCCCAGCATTTT.

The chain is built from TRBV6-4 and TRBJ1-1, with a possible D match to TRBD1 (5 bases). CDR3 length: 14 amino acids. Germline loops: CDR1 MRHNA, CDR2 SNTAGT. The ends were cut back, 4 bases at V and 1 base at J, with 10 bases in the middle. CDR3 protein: CASSVDSENTEAFF. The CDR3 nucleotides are TGTGCCAGCAGTGTAGACAGCGAGAACACTGAAGCTTTCTTT.

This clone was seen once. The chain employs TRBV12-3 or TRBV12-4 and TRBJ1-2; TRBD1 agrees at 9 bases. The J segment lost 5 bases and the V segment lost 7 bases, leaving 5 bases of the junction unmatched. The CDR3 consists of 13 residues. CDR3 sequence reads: CASNYGQGYGYTF. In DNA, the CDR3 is TGTGCCAGCAATTATGGACAGGGGTATGGCTACACCTTC.